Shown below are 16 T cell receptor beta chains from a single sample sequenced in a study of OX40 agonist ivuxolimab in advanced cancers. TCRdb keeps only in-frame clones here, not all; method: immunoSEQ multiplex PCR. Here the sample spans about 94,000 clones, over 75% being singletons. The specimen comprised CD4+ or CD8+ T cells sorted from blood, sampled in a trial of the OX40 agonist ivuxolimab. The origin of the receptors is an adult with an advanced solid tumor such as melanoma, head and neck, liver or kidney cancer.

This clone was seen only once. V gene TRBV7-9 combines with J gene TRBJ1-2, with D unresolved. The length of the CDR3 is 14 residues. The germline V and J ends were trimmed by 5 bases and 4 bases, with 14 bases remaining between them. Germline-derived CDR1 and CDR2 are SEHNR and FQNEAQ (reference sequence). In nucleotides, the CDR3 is TGTGCCAGCAGCACAGACGGAGGTTTCTATGGCTACACCTTC. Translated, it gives CASSTDGGFYGYTF.

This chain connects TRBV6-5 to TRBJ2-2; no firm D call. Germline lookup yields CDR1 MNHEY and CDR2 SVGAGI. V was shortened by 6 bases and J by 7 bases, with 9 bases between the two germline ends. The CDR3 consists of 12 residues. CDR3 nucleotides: TGTGCCAGCAGGACCTTCAGCGGGGAGCTGTTTTTT. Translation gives CASRTFSGELFF.

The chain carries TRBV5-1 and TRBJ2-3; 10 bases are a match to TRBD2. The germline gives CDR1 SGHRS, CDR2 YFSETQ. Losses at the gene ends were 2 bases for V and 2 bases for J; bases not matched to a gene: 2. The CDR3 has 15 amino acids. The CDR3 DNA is TGCGCCAGCAGCTTAGCGGGGGGGCCCACAGATACGCAGTATTTT. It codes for CASSLAGGPTDTQYF.

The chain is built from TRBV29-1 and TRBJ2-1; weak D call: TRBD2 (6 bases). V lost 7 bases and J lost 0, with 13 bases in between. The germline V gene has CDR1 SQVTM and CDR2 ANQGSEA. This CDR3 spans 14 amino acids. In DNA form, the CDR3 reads TGCAGCGGTGGACACGGGAGCTCCTACAATGAGCAGTTCTTC. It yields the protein CSGGHGSSYNEQFF.

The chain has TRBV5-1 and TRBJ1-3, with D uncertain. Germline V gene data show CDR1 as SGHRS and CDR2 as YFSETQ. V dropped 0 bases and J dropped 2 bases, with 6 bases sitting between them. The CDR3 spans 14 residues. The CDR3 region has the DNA TGCGCCAGCAGCTTGGAAAGTCCTGGAAACACCATATATTTT. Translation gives CASSLESPGNTIYF.

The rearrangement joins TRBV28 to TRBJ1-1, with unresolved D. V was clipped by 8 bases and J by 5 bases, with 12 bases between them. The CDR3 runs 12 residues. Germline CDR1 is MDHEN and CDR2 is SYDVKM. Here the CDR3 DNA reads TGTGCCAGCGCCCGGGGAGGGACTGAAGCTTTCTTT. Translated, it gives CASARGGTEAFF.

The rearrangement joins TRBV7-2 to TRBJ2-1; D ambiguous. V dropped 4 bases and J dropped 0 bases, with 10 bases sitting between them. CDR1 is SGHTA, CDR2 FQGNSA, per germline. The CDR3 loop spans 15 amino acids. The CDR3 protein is CASSYDSSSYNEQFF. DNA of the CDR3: TGTGCCAGCAGCTACGACTCGAGCTCCTACAATGAGCAGTTCTTC.

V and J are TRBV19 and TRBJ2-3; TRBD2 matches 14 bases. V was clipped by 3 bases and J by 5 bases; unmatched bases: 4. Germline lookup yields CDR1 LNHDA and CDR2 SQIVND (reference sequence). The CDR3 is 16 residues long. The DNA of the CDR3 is TGTGCCAGTAGTATCGGACTAGCGGGGGGTCAAGATACGCAGTATTTT. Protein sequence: CASSIGLAGGQDTQYF. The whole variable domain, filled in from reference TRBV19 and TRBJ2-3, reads DGGITQSPKYLFRKEGQNVTLSCEQNLNHDAMYWYRQDPGQGLRLIYYSQIVNDFQKGDIAEGYSVSREKKESFPLTVTSAQKNPTAFYLCASSIGLAGGQDTQYFGPGTRLTVL.

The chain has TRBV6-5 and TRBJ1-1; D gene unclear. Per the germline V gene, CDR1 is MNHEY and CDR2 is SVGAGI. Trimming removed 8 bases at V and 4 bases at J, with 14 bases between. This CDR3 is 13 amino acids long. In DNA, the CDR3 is TGTGCCAGCTGCTCCTTCCGGGGCACTGAAGCTTTCTTT. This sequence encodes CASCSFRGTEAFF.

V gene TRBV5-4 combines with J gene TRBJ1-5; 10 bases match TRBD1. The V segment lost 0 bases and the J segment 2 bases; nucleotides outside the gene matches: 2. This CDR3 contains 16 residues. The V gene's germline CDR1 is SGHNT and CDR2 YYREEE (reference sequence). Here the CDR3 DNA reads TGTGCCAGCAGCTTGGGACAGGGGGCTGGCAATCAGCCCCAGCATTTT. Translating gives CASSLGQGAGNQPQHF.

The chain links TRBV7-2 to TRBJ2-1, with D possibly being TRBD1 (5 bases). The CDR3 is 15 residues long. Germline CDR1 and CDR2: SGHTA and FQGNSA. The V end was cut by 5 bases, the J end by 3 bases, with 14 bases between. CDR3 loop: CASSPDPGLYNEQFF. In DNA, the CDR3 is TGTGCCAGCAGCCCAGACCCAGGGCTCTACAATGAGCAGTTCTTC.

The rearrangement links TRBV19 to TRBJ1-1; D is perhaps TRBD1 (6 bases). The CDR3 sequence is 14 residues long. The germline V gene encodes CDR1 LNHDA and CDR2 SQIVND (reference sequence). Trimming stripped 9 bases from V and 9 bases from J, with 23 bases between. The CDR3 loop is CASRQGLAEIKAFF. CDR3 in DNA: TGTGCCAGCAGGCAGGGGCTGGCCGAGATAAAAGCTTTCTTT.

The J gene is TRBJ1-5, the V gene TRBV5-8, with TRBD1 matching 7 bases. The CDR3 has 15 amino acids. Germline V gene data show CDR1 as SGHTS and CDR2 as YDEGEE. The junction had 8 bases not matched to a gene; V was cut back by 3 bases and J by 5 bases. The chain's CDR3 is CASSSRDSLYQPQHF. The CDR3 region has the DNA TGTGCCAGCAGCTCCCGGGACAGCCTTTATCAGCCCCAGCATTTT.

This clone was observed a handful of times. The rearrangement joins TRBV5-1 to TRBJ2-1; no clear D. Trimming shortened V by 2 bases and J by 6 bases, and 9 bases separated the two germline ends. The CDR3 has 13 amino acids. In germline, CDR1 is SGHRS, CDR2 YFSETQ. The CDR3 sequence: CASSFSGINEQFF. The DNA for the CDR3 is TGCGCCAGCAGCTTCTCAGGTATCAATGAGCAGTTCTTC.

The CDR3 DNA follows: TGTGCCAGCAGCTCGCCGGGACACGATATTTCACCCCTCCACTTT. Residues: CASSSPGHDISPLHF. This chain joins TRBV5-8 and TRBJ1-6; TRBD1 is a possible D gene (6 bases). Germline loops: CDR1 SGHTS, CDR2 YDEGEE. The CDR3 has 15 residues. V was shortened by 3 bases and J by 9 bases, with 16 bases between the two germline ends.

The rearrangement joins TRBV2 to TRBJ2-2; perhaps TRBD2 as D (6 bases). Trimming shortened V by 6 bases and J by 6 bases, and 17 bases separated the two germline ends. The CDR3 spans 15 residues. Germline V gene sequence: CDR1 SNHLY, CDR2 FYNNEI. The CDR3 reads CASRPRTTTAGELFF. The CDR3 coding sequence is TGTGCCAGCAGACCCAGGACTACGACCGCCGGGGAGCTGTTTTTT.